This T cell receptor (beta chain) emerged from a study of T cells in Graves' hyperthyroidism and ophthalmopathy. The study, taken as a whole, reports: Within blood appeared most thyroid clonotypes that had expanded above 0.001. From stable hyperthyroidism, ophthalmopathy was set apart by a 13 V-J model.

This clonotype was found a few times. Its antigen is not known. Researchers defined stable Graves' hyperthyroidism as no ophthalmopathy progression within 18 months. It was RNA transcripts that yielded the amplified TCR beta CDR3 regions. During a first-round RT-PCR of the TCR CDR3, the HTBI primer set was used. From the multiplex PCR reads, TCRdb called clonotypes with MiXCR, one entry per CDR3 protein. The profile covers some 800,000 distinct CDR3 sequences, with around 39% appearing a single time and around 10% taken by the ten largest. The germline V gene has CDR1 SGHTA and CDR2 FQGNSA. This CDR3 is 15 amino acids long. Trimming took 5 bases from V and 1 from J, leaving 14 bases between them.

The sequence derives from a young man with Graves' hyperthyroidism. The specimen sequenced was blood. The chain joins TRBV7-2 to TRBJ2-5; unclear D gene. CDR3 amino acids: CASSQVSRLQETQYF. The CDR3 DNA follows: TGTGCCAGCAGCCAAGTGTCGCGCCTCCAAGAGACCCAGTACTTC.